The 10 T cell receptor beta chains in this list originate from one sample, sequenced in a study of shared clonotypes between healthy human individuals. TCRdb keeps only in-frame clones here, not all; method: immunoSEQ multiplex PCR. The table records about 490,000 clones, roughly 85% of them present only once. Sample: PBMCs. The receptors come from a woman in her thirties or forties in good health. Some clones in this sample may be carry-over from other donors' samples.

The chain employs TRBV7-3 and TRBJ2-1; D is possibly TRBD2 (6 bases). This CDR3 is built from 15 residues. Germline V gene sequence: CDR1 SGHTA, CDR2 FQGTGA. Deletions cut 2 bases from V and 5 bases from J, with 13 bases between. CDR3 bases: TGTGCCAGCAGCTTATCGGGACTTCAGAACAATGAGCAGTTCTTC. Protein: CASSLSGLQNNEQFF.

This clone has a handful of counts. J is TRBJ2-3 and V is TRBV14; D may be TRBD2 (6 bases). V lost 1 base and J 0 bases, leaving 8 bases between the germline ends. CDR3 length: 15 amino acids. Germline lookup yields CDR1 SGHDN and CDR2 FVKESK. CDR3 coding DNA: TGTGCCAGCAGCCAAGGGGACTGGAGCACAGATACGCAGTATTTT. Translation: CASSQGDWSTDTQYF.

The chain joins TRBV6-5 to TRBJ2-7, with 8 positions matching TRBD1. V was pared by 2 bases and J by 0 bases, with 6 bases of the junction left unmatched. Germline CDR1 MNHEY, CDR2 SVGAGI. The CDR3 extends over 16 amino acids. CDR3 nucleotide sequence: TGTGCCAGCAGTTACGGGGTGGGACAGGCCTCCTACGAGCAGTACTTC. Translating gives CASSYGVGQASYEQYF.

This clone was seen at least ten times. The same CDR3 also results from other DNA sequences found in this sample. The chain combines TRBV30 with TRBJ1-2; TRBD1 aligns across 8 bases. The CDR3 covers 14 residues. Germline V gene data show CDR1 as GTSNPN and CDR2 as SVGIG (reference sequence). V was pared by 3 bases and J by 1 base, with 4 bases of the junction left unmatched. As DNA, the CDR3 is TGTGCCTGGAGACGGGACAGGAGTAACTATGGCTACACCTTC. It encodes CAWRRDRSNYGYTF. The variable domain in full, completed from reference TRBV30 and TRBJ1-2, reads SQTIHQWPATLVQPVGSPLSLECTVEGTSNPNLYWYRQAAGRGLQLLFYSVGIGQISSEVPQNLSASRPQDRQFILSSKKLLLSDSGFYLCAWRRDRSNYGYTFGSGTRLTVV.

V usage is TRBV29-1 and J usage is TRBJ2-3; D gene uncertain. The ends were cut back, 8 bases at V and 0 bases at J, with 15 bases in the middle. Germline V CDR1 and CDR2: SQVTM, ANQGSEA. The CDR3 contains 14 residues. In DNA, the CDR3 is TGCAGCATAAGACCGTCGGGTAGCACAGATACGCAGTATTTT. The encoded protein is CSIRPSGSTDTQYF.

The rearrangement links TRBV6-1 to TRBJ2-3, with D hard to call. This CDR3 comprises 14 residues. Germline V gene sequence: CDR1 MNHNS, CDR2 SASEGT. V lost 1 base and J lost 6, with 11 bases in between. CDR3 coding DNA: TGTGCCAGCAGTGAAGGGGCCTCGTGGGATACGCAGTATTTT. Translating it yields CASSEGASWDTQYF.

This clone was counted at least ten times. The genes are TRBV5-1 and TRBJ2-1; 9 nucleotides agree with TRBD1. The germline V gene has CDR1 SGHRS and CDR2 YFSETQ. The V segment lost 3 bases and the J segment 5 bases; nucleotides outside the gene matches: 9. CDR3 length: 16 residues. The CDR3 protein is CASSYDPGQGNNEQFF. The CDR3 coding sequence is TGCGCCAGCAGCTACGACCCGGGACAGGGCAACAATGAGCAGTTCTTC.

J is TRBJ2-7 and V is TRBV19; 11 bases line up with TRBD2. Germline assignment: CDR1 LNHDA and CDR2 SQIVND (reference sequence). The CDR3 has 15 residues. The ends lost 4 bases at V and 0 bases at J; junction bases unmatched: 2. CDR3 in DNA: TGTGCCAGTAGTAAAACTAGCGGGAGCTCCTACGAGCAGTACTTC. It codes for CASSKTSGSSYEQYF.

The V gene is TRBV29-1, the J gene TRBJ2-7; 7 positions agree with TRBD2. Germline V CDR1 and CDR2: SQVTM, ANQGSEA. The CDR3 runs 12 residues. The V and J ends lost 7 bases and 0 bases, in that order; junction bases with no gene match: 3. As DNA, the CDR3 is TGCAGCGGGGGAGGGAGCTCCTACGAGCAGTACTTC. Translating it yields CSGGGSSYEQYF.

This CDR3 is CASSEWMTGVPYEQYF. CDR3 in DNA: TGTGCCAGCAGTGAATGGATGACAGGGGTTCCCTACGAGCAGTACTTC. This rearrangement joins TRBV25-1 to TRBJ2-7; 8 bases fit TRBD1. CDR3 size: 16 residues. Unmatched junction bases numbered 7, after V lost 1 base and J lost 2 bases. Germline assignment: CDR1 MGHDK and CDR2 SYGVNS.